This T cell receptor (beta chain) was retrieved from a study of T cell repertoires in ileal Crohn's disease. Whole-study results and caveats: Within the first postoperative year, endoscopy came at median approximately 6.9 months. Every patient over 26.8% clonality showed endoscopic recurrence. Compared with CD4 T cells, sorted CD8 cells carried more expanded clones.

Comments on this clone: Antigen: not known.

The protocol was immunoSEQ multiplex PCR, while the TCRdb copy is restricted to in-frame clones and leaves out a portion. Among approximately 7,400 clones, about 74% were seen once, and the ten largest hold less than 8.5%. Time point here: neoterminal ileum biopsy at postoperative endoscopy, about 6 months after surgery. This CDR3 comprises 18 residues. Germline V lookup: CDR1 LGHNA, CDR2 YSLEER. V shed 6 bases and J 5 bases; nucleotides not matched to a gene: 15. This TCR was sampled from an adult with Crohn's disease. The material sequenced was ileal tissue. This chain connects TRBV4-3 to TRBJ2-2; 10 nucleotides align to TRBD2. The CDR3 is CASRRTFLAGGRTGELFF. The DNA of the CDR3 is TGCGCCAGCAGACGAACATTTTTAGCGGGGGGAAGGACCGGGGAGCTGTTTTTT.